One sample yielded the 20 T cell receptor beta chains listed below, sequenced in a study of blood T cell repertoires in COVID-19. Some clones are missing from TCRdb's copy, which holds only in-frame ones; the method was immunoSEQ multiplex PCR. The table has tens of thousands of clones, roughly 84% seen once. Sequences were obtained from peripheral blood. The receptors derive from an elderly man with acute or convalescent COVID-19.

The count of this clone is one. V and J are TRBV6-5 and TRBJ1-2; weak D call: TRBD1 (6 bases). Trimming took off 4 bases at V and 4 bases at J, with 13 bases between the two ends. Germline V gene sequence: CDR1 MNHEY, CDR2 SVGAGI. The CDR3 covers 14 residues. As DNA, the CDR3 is TGTGCCAGCAGTTCCTCGGACAGAGGCTATGGCTACACCTTC. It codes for CASSSSDRGYGYTF.

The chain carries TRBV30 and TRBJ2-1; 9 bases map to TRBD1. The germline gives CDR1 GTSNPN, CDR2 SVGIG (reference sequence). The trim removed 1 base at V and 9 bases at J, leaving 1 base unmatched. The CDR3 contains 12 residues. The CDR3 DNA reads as TGTGCCTGGAGTGGACAGGGGGGTGAGCAGTTCTTC. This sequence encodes CAWSGQGGEQFF.

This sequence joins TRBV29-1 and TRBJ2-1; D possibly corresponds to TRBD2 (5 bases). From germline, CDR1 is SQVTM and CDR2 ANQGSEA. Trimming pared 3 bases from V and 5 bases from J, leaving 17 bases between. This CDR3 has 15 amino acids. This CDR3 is CSVDRRPGSNNEQFF. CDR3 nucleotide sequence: TGCAGCGTTGATAGGAGGCCGGGGTCGAACAATGAGCAGTTCTTC.

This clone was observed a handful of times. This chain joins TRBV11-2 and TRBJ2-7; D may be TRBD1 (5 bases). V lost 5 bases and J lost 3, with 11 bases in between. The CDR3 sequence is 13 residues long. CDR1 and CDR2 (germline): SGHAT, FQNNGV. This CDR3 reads CASSPRTFYEQYF. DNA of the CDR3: TGTGCCAGCAGCCCCAGGACATTCTACGAGCAGTACTTC.

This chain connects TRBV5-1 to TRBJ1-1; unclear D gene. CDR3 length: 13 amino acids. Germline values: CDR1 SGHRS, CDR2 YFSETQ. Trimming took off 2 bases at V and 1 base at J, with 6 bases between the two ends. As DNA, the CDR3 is TGCGCCAGCAGCTTAGGAGAGAACACTGAAGCTTTCTTT. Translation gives CASSLGENTEAFF.

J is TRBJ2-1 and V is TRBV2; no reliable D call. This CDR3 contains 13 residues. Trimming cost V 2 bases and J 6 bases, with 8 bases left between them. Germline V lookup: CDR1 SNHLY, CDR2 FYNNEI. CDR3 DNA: TGTGCCAGCAGTGAAACACCTGGCAATGAGCAGTTCTTC. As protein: CASSETPGNEQFF.

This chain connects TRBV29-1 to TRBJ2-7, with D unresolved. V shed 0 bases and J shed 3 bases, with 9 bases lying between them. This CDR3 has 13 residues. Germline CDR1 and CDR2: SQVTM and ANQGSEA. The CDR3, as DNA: TGCAGCGTTGAAGATCTACAGAGCTACGAGCAGTACTTC. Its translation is CSVEDLQSYEQYF.

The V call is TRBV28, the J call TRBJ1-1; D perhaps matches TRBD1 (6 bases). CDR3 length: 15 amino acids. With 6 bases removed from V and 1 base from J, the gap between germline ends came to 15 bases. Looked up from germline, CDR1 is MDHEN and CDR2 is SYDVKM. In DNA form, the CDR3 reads TGTGCCAGCAGCCTTTTTGGGGGCAAGAACACTGAAGCTTTCTTT. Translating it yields CASSLFGGKNTEAFF.

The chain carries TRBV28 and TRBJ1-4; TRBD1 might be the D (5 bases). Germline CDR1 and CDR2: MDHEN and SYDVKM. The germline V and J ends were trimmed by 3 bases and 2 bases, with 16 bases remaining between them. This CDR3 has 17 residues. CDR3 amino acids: CASSFPGGLGTNEKLFF. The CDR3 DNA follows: TGTGCCAGCAGTTTCCCCGGGGGGTTAGGGACTAATGAAAAACTGTTTTTT.

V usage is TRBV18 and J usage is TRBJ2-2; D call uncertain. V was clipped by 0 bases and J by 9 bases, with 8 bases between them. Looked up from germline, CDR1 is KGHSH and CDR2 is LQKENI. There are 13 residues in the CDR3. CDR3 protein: CASSPPSGWELFF. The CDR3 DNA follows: TGTGCCAGCTCACCACCGTCAGGATGGGAGCTGTTTTTT.

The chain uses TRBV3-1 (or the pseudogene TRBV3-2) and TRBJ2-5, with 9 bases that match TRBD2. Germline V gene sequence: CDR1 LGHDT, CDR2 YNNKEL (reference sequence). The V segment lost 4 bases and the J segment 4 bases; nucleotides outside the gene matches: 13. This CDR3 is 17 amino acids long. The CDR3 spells CASSPHGMAGGRETQYF. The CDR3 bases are TGTGCCAGCAGCCCCCACGGGATGGCGGGAGGGAGAGAGACCCAGTACTTC.

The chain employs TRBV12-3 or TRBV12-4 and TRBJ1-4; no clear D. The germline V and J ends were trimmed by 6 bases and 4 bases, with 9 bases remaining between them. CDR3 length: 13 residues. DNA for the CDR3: TGTGCCAGCAGGCCCGGGGTTAATGAAAAACTGTTTTTT. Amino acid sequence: CASRPGVNEKLFF.

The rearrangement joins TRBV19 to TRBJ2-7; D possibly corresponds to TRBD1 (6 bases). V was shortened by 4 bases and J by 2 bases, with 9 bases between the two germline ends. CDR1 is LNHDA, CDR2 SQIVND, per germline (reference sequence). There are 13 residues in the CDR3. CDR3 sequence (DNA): TGTGCCAGTAGTAGCACAGGGCCCTACGAGCAGTACTTC. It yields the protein CASSSTGPYEQYF.

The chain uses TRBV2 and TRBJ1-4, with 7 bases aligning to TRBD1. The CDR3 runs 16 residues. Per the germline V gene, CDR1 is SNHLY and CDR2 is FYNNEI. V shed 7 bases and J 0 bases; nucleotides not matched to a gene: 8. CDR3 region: CASKKITGATNEKLFF. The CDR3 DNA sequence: TGTGCCAGCAAGAAGATCACAGGGGCAACTAATGAAAAACTGTTTTTT.

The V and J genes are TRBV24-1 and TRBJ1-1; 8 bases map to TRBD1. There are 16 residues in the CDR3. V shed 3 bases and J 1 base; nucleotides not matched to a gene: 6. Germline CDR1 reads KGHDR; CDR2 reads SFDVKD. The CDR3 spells CATSDTRTGPNTEAFF. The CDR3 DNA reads TGTGCCACCAGTGATACTCGGACAGGGCCGAACACTGAAGCTTTCTTT.

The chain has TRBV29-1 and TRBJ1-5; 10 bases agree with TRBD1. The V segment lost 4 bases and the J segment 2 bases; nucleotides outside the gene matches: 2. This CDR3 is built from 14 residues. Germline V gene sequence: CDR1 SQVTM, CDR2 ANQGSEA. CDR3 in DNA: TGCAGCGTTGTAGGGACAGGGGGCAATCAGCCCCAGCATTTT. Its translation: CSVVGTGGNQPQHF.

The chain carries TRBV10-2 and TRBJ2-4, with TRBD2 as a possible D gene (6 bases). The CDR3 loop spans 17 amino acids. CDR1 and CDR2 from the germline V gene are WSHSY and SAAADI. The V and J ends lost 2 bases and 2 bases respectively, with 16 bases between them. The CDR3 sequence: CASSEGRRGKTKNIQYF. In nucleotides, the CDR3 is TGCGCCAGCAGTGAGGGGAGGAGAGGGAAAACCAAAAACATTCAGTACTTC.

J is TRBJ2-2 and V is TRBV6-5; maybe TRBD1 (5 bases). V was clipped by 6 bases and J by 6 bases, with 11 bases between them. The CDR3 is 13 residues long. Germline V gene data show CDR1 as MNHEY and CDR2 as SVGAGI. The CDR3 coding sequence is TGTGCCAGCAGCCCCAGGGATTCCGGGGAGCTGTTTTTT. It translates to CASSPRDSGELFF.

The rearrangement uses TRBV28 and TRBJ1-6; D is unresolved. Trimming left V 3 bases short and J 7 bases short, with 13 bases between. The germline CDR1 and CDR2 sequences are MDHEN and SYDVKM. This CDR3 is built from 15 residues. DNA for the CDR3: TGTGCCAGCAGTTTCCCCCGAGGGAGGAATTCACCCCTCCACTTT. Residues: CASSFPRGRNSPLHF.

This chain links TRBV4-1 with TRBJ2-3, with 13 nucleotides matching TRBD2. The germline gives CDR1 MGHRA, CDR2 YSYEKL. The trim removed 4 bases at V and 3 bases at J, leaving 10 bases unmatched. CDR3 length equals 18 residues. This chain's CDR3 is CASSPRRTSGGPTDTQYF. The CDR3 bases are TGCGCCAGCAGCCCTAGACGGACTAGCGGGGGACCTACAGATACGCAGTATTTT.